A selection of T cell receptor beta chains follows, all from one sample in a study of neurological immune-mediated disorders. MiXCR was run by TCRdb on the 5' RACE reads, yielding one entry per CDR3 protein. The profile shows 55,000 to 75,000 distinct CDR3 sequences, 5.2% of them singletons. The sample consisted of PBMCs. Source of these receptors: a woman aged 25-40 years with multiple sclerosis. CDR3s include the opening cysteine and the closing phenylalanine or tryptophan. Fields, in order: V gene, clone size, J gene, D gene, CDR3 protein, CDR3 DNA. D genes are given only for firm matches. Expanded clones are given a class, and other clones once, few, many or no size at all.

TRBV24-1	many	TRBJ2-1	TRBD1	CATSVTGGTGEQFF	TGTGCCACCAGTGTCACAGGGGGGACGGGTGAGCAGTTCTTC
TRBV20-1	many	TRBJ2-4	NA	CSANDLAKNIQYF	TGCAGTGCTAATGACCTAGCCAAAAACATTCAGTACTTC
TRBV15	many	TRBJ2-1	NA	CATSGEGGGPWNEQFF	TGTGCCACCTCCGGGGAGGGAGGGGGGCCGTGGAATGAGCAGTTCTTC
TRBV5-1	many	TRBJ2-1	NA	CASSLAQRANEQFF	TGCGCCAGCAGCTTGGCTCAACGGGCCAATGAGCAGTTCTTC
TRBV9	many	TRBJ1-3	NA	CASSSMGSSGNTIYF	TGTGCCAGCAGCAGTATGGGGAGCTCTGGAAACACCATATATTTT
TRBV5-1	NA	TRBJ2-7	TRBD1	CASSPTGGSAYEQYF	TGCGCCAGCAGCCCGACAGGGGGCTCAGCCTACGAGCAGTACTTC
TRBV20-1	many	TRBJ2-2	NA	CSARTGSTGELFF	TGCAGTGCTAGAACCGGGAGCACCGGGGAGCTGTTTTTT
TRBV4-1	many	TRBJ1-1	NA	CASSQGRGGAFF	TGCGCCAGCAGCCAAGGACGGGGGGGAGCTTTCTTT
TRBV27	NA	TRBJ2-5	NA	CASSFSRDGETQYF	TGTGCCAGCAGTTTCTCCAGGGATGGGGAGACCCAGTACTTC
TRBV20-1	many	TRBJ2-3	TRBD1	CSARAPQGATDTQYF	TGCAGTGCTAGAGCACCGCAGGGGGCCACAGATACGCAGTATTTT
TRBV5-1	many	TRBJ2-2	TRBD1	CASSSGTGITGELFF	TGCGCCAGCAGCTCCGGGACAGGGATTACCGGGGAGCTGTTTTTT
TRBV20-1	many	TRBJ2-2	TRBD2	CSARVFAGGTGELFF	TGCAGTGCTAGAGTCTTTGCGGGGGGGACCGGGGAGCTGTTTTTT
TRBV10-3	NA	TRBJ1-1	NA	CAISESGQKNTEAFF	TGTGCCATCAGTGAGTCTGGACAGAAGAACACTGAAGCTTTCTTT
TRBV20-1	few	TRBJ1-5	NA	CSARGVSYRGNQPQHF	TGCAGTGCTAGAGGGGTGAGCTACAGGGGCAATCAGCCCCAGCATTTT
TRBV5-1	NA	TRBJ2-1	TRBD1	CASSPSGTGGAGQFF	TGCGCCAGCAGCCCCTCGGGGACAGGGGGCGCCGGGCAGTTCTTC
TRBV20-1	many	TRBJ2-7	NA	CSARTPSRQRSSYEQYF	TGCAGTGCTAGAACGCCGTCCCGCCAGAGGAGCTCCTACGAGCAGTACTTC
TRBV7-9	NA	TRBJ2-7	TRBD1	CASSSDRGSYEQYF	TGTGCCAGCAGCTCGGACAGGGGTTCCTACGAGCAGTACTTC
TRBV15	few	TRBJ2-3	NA	CATSRDGPTDTQYF	TGTGCCACCAGCAGAGACGGCCCCACGGATACGCAGTATTTT
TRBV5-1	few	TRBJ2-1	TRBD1	CASSAGQGGDEQFF	TGCGCCAGCAGCGCCGGACAGGGTGGGGATGAGCAGTTCTTC
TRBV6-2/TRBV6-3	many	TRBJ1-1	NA	CASKRWEGTEAFF	TGTGCCAGCAAAAGATGGGAAGGCACTGAAGCTTTCTTT
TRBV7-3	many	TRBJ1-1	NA	CASSLSSGTEAFF	TGTGCCAGCAGCTTAAGTTCCGGGACTGAAGCTTTCTTT
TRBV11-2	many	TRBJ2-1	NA	CASSSTSRNEQFF	TGTGCCAGCAGCTCGACTAGTAGGAATGAGCAGTTCTTC
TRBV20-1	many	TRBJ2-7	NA	CSARFISYEQYF	TGCAGTGCTAGATTCATCTCCTACGAGCAGTACTTC
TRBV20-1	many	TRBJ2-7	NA	CSARDPQGRQYF	TGCAGTGCTAGAGATCCACAGGGTAGGCAGTACTTC
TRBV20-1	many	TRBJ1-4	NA	CSARRVNREKLFF	TGCAGTGCGAGACGAGTGAACAGGGAAAAACTGTTTTTT
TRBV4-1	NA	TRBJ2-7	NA	CASSQDWTPTLIYF	TGCGCCAGCAGCCAAGATTGGACACCTACACTTATCTACTTC
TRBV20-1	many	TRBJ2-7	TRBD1	CSARDRGTYEQYF	TGCAGTGCTAGGGACAGGGGTACCTACGAGCAGTACTTC
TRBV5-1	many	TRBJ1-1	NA	CASSSGTITEAFF	TGCGCCAGCAGCAGCGGGACAATCACTGAAGCTTTCTTT
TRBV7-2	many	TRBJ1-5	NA	CASSLVGGNQPQHF	TGTGCCAGCAGCTTAGTGGGGGGCAATCAGCCCCAGCATTTT
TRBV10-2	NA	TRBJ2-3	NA	CASSDTYSGDPTDTQYF	TGCGCCAGCAGTGACACCTATTCGGGGGACCCCACAGATACGCAGTATTTT